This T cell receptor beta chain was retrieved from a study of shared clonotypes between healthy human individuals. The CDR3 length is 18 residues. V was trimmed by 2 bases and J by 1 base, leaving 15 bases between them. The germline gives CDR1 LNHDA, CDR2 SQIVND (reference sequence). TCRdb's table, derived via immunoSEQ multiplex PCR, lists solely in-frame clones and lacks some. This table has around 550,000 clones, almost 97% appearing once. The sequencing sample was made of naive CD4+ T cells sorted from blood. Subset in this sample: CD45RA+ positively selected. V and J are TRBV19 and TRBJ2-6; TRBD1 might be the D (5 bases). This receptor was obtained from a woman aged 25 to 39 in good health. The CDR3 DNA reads TGTGCCAGTAGTATACGGTTCGGAAGGGGATCTGGGGCCAACGTCCTGACTTTC. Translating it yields CASSIRFGRGSGANVLTF.